This T cell receptor beta chain was sequenced in a study of T cell responses to AZD1222 COVID-19 vaccine. The overall study: Second-dose schedules of about 4 or about 12 weeks were combined. The study's findings and limits: It was only a handful of AZD1222 recipients who were seropositive at baseline. Distributed over spike, vaccine-associated CD4 TCRs predominated at 160-218 and 743-854. After two AZD1222 doses, spike-specific TCR breadth and depth rose versus day 0.

Profiling relied on immunoSEQ multiplex PCR, and the TCRdb table lists in-frame clones only, not all of them. The table records 98,000 or so clones, about 82% of them present only once. Comment on this clone: The antigen remains unidentified.

V lost 9 bases, J lost 5 bases, and 14 bases lay in between. The CDR3 has 12 amino acids. Germline V gene data show CDR1 as MNHEY and CDR2 as SVGAGI. V gene TRBV6-5 combines with J gene TRBJ2-7; a possible D gene is TRBD1 (5 bases). Sequencing was performed on peripheral blood, taken on day 0 of AZD1222 vaccination. This TCR was recovered from an adult in good health. The CDR3: CARNQGGHEQYF. In nucleotides, the CDR3 is TGTGCCAGGAACCAGGGTGGCCACGAGCAGTACTTC.